Reported below is one T cell receptor (beta chain). Its antigen specificity is not known. One base away there is no much larger clone; base qualities are not given. Its CDR3 holds 13 amino acids, cysteine through phenylalanine. The only DNA kept is the CDR3, 39 bases in frame from the first base. From the germline V gene, CDR1 is ENHRY and CDR2 is SYGVKD. Between the V and J ends, shortened by 6 bases and 1 base respectively, the junction contains 9 bases. The source of the sample is a study of blood T cells in healthy people across ages (dated by TCRdb to between 2014 and 2017). At the level of the whole study: In model experiments, template switching captured about one uniquely barcoded TCR beta cDNA molecule for every two T cells. Using deep sequencing normalized with unique cDNA molecular identifiers, the study measured how TCR beta repertoire diversity changes with age. Four age groups were formed from the donors: young (average around 15 years), middle-aged (just under 40), aged (over 55) and long-lived (more than 75). To avoid experimental bias, donors of different ages were randomly spread across the sequencing lanes. For two donors (one aged 18 to 30 and one aged 80 or older), the study analyzed two additional independent replicas of 1 million unique cDNA reads from the same blood draw.

Donors were under 40 systemically healthy Caucasian individuals from Russia aged 6 to 90 years. Approximately 9.3 milliliters of peripheral blood were collected from each donor into EDTA-treated Vacutainer tubes. PBMCs were isolated by Ficoll-Paque density-gradient centrifugation, with at least 6.5 million obtained per sample. Trizol reagent was used to extract total RNA from PBMCs, with at least 5.5 micrograms per sample. The percentages of naive CD45RAhigh/CD27high T cells were determined by flow cytometry on a PBMC aliquot from every donor. Results the study describes overall, beyond this receptor: The CMV infection status of donors was not known, potentially confounding age-related changes in expanded clonotypes. Because profiling used bulk unsorted PBMCs, naive and antigen-experienced compartments could not be compared conclusively. Compared with the aged group, the long-lived group had more naive CD4+ T cells, fewer expanded clones and increased TCR diversity, a pattern suggesting age selection. Estimates of total diversity from one million sequenced T cells were regarded as lower bounds and underestimates. There was a strong correlation between observed TCR beta diversity and the percentage of naive T cells measured by flow cytometry. Observed TCR beta diversity per million T cells fell roughly linearly with age, and a significant reduction was already apparent by age about 38.

Library prep was done by 5' RACE. The sequencer was an Illumina HiSeq 2500. The second PCR ran for about 6 to 11 cycles and used a J-beta primer mix along with a sample-barcoded 5' primer. Each TCR beta cDNA molecule received a unique molecular identifier from a template-switch 5' adaptor carrying 12 random nucleotides. Each sample yielded at least 3 million CDR3-containing paired-end reads. First-strand cDNA was synthesized from all RNA with the Mint cDNA synthesis kit, primed by a TRBC-specific oligonucleotide. All cDNA was treated with uracil-DNA glycosylase and then went through a first 18-cycle PCR with the universal primers M1SS and BC2_uni_R. The source study handled its data this way. Each sample was normalized by randomly selecting 1 million high-quality reads, each carrying a distinct molecular identifier. Instead of being binned into consensus sequences, reads with shared molecular identifiers were discarded. CDR3 identification, clonotype clustering and error correction used MiTCR with a Q25 quality threshold and the strictest error-elimination algorithm. A nonparametric unseen species model using Euler transformation provided a lower-bound estimate of total TCR beta diversity. TCRdb ran its own pipeline on the public reads, namely fastp trimming at Q25 and MiXCR clone calling, and kept in-frame beta chains. All rows with the same CDR3 protein become a single entry with the most common DNA and genes. TCRdb, rather than the study authors, made the V and J calls. Present in this sample are roughly 1,500,000 distinct CDR3 sequences, approximately 32% of which were seen just once. The ten largest clones represent approximately 10% of the sample.

Sequenced input: blood. The TCR was taken from a woman aged 25 to 39 in good health. Recombination linked TRBV10-3 to TRBJ2-5; the D region possibly corresponds to TRBD1 (5 bases align). The sequenced DNA is TGTGCCATCAGCGACAGCCCCCAAGAGACCCAGTACTTC. Its translation is CAISDSPQETQYF.